This record covers a single TCR beta chain. The assay was immunoSEQ multiplex PCR, and TCRdb's table has in-frame clones only and misses some. The sample lists 2 million to 2.5 million clones, 95% occurring once. Germline V gives CDR1 SEHNR, CDR2 FQNEAQ (reference sequence). This CDR3 spans 14 amino acids. The V and J ends lost 6 bases and 3 bases respectively, with 15 bases between them. The sample belongs to a study of shared clonotypes between healthy human individuals. The TCR comes from a man between 18 and 29 years old in good health. The J gene is TRBJ2-7, the V gene TRBV7-9; tentative D call: TRBD1 (5 bases). The sample taken for sequencing was naive CD4+ T cells sorted from blood. Subset denoted: CD45RA+ positively selected. This CDR3 reads CASRGGPDNYEQYF. In DNA, the CDR3 is TGTGCCAGCAGAGGTGGCCCGGACAACTACGAGCAGTACTTC. Based on the CDR3 plus reference TRBV7-9 and TRBJ2-7, the full variable domain is DTGVSQNPRHKITKRGQNVTFRCDPISEHNRLYWYRQTLGQGPEFLTYFQNEAQLEKSRLLSDRFSAERPKGSFSTLEIQRTEQGDSAMYLCASRGGPDNYEQYFGPGTRLTVT.